The 29 T cell receptor beta chains below come from one sample, sequenced in a study of T cell responses to AZD1222 COVID-19 vaccine. This table comes from immunoSEQ multiplex PCR, and its TCRdb copy is limited to in-frame clones, with some not included. The sample yields fewer than 150,000 clones, around nine tenths seen once. Sequences were derived from peripheral blood, sampled on day 0 of AZD1222 vaccination. The source is an adult in good health.

The chain combines TRBV5-1 with TRBJ2-7; 13 bases map to TRBD2. CDR1 and CDR2 (germline): SGHRS, YFSETQ. V was clipped by 4 bases and J by 4 bases; unmatched bases: 14. The CDR3 totals 18 residues. The chain's CDR3 is CASSTGTSGILRLYEQYF. The CDR3 nucleotides are TGCGCCAGCAGCACCGGGACTAGCGGGATCCTACGCCTTTACGAGCAGTACTTC.

J is TRBJ2-7 and V is TRBV30; D remains ambiguous. CDR1 and CDR2 (germline): GTSNPN, SVGIG (reference sequence). V lost 1 base and J 2 bases, leaving 6 bases between the germline ends. The CDR3 consists of 12 residues. This CDR3 is CAWSGSAYEQYF. The CDR3 nucleotides are TGTGCCTGGAGTGGGTCCGCCTACGAGCAGTACTTC.

The V call is TRBV4-2, the J call TRBJ1-3; D gene uncertain. CDR1 LGHNA and CDR2 YNFKEQ come from the germline V gene. This CDR3 is built from 15 residues. Trimming shortened V by 4 bases and J by 3 bases, and 13 bases separated the two germline ends. As DNA, the CDR3 is TGTGCCAGCAGCCGCTTACCGGGTCTTGGAAACACCATATATTTT. This sequence encodes CASSRLPGLGNTIYF.

The chain carries TRBV30 and TRBJ2-6; D ambiguous. V was cut by 4 bases and J by 3 bases, with 19 bases left in between. The CDR3 runs to 17 residues. In germline, CDR1 is GTSNPN, CDR2 SVGIG (reference sequence). CDR3 protein: CAWIEWGISGGANVLTF. The CDR3 region has the DNA TGTGCCTGGATCGAATGGGGAATATCGGGTGGGGCCAACGTCCTGACTTTC. The variable domain in full, with the rest retrieved from reference TRBV30 and TRBJ2-6, is SQTIHQWPATLVQPVGSPLSLECTVEGTSNPNLYWYRQAAGRGLQLLFYSVGIGQISSEVPQNLSASRPQDRQFILSSKKLLLSDSGFYLCAWIEWGISGGANVLTFGAGSRLTVL.

This chain uses TRBV30 with TRBJ2-7; weak D call: TRBD2 (6 bases). Germline V gives CDR1 GTSNPN, CDR2 SVGIG (reference sequence). V dropped 5 bases and J dropped 0 bases, with 11 bases sitting between them. The CDR3 runs to 13 residues. The CDR3 region has the DNA TGTGCCTGGTGTCGGGGACTCTCCTACGAGCAGTACTTC. Translation gives CAWCRGLSYEQYF.

The chain joins TRBV20-1 to TRBJ2-7; TRBD2 matches 9 bases. This CDR3 comprises 14 residues. V trimming: 3 bases; J trimming: 2 bases; junction bases outside the gene matches: 5. Per germline, CDR1 DFQATT and CDR2 SNEGSKA (reference sequence). The CDR3 here is CSASSSGGTYEQYF. The DNA for the CDR3 is TGCAGTGCTAGTAGTAGCGGGGGTACCTACGAGCAGTACTTC.

This chain connects TRBV2 to TRBJ1-1, with D unresolved. This CDR3 is built from 13 residues. The V end lost 6 bases, the J end lost 0 bases, and 8 bases lay between the germline ends. The V gene's germline CDR1 is SNHLY and CDR2 FYNNEI. The CDR3 bases are TGTGCCAGCAGAATAATGGTGAACACTGAAGCTTTCTTT. It codes for CASRIMVNTEAFF.

This chain links TRBV10-2 with TRBJ2-2, with 9 nucleotides matching TRBD1. V was clipped by 6 bases and J by 7 bases; unmatched bases: 6. CDR1 and CDR2 (germline): WSHSY, SAAADI. This CDR3 region has 14 residues. The CDR3 sequence: CASRGTGFGGELFF. The CDR3 bases are TGCGCCAGCAGAGGGACAGGGTTCGGCGGGGAGCTGTTTTTT.

The CDR3 DNA follows: TGTGCCAGCAGCTTAGACTGGGGCGGAGCCAAAAACATTCAGTACTTC. Protein: CASSLDWGGAKNIQYF. The chain employs TRBV11-2 and TRBJ2-4; tentatively, D is TRBD1 (5 bases). Germline assignment: CDR1 SGHAT and CDR2 FQNNGV. The CDR3 is 16 residues long. Trimming stripped 0 bases from V and 0 bases from J, with 9 bases between.

The rearrangement joins TRBV14 to TRBJ2-3; D is possibly TRBD2 (6 bases). Per the germline V gene, CDR1 is SGHDN and CDR2 is FVKESK. The CDR3 has 17 amino acids. Trimming pared 1 base from V and 4 bases from J, leaving 18 bases between. In nucleotides, the CDR3 is TGTGCCAGCAGCCAAGGCGGATTCGGGAGAACGCCAGATACGCAGTATTTT. It encodes CASSQGGFGRTPDTQYF.

The gene calls are TRBV30 and TRBJ1-5, with D possibly matching TRBD1 (5 bases). Germline values: CDR1 GTSNPN, CDR2 SVGIG (reference sequence). The V end lost 2 bases, the J end lost 7 bases, and 15 bases lay between the germline ends. The CDR3 has 14 amino acids. In DNA form, the CDR3 reads TGTGCCTGGAGTACCCAGGGAGACATCCAGCCCCAGCATTTT. Amino acids: CAWSTQGDIQPQHF.

CDR3 amino acids: CASTWGGGEQYF. CDR3 nucleotides: TGTGCCAGCACCTGGGGGGGCGGGGAGCAGTACTTC. This rearrangement joins TRBV12-3 or TRBV12-4 to TRBJ2-7; weak D call: TRBD2 (7 bases). With 7 bases removed from V and 7 bases from J, the gap between germline ends came to 14 bases. This CDR3 is built from 12 residues.

This chain uses TRBV6-1 with TRBJ1-2; tentative D call: TRBD1 (5 bases). Trimming removed 2 bases at V and 4 bases at J, with 11 bases between. This CDR3 is built from 14 residues. Germline assignment: CDR1 MNHNS and CDR2 SASEGT. The CDR3 loop reads CASSEMGGSYGYTF. The CDR3, as DNA: TGTGCCAGCAGTGAAATGGGGGGAAGCTATGGCTACACCTTC.

The V and J genes are TRBV5-1 and TRBJ2-5; D not resolved. The CDR3 spans 15 residues. Germline CDR1 is SGHRS and CDR2 is YFSETQ. Trimming removed 0 bases at V and 1 base at J, with 10 bases between. The CDR3 sequence: CASSLVGGTQETQYF. The CDR3 DNA sequence: TGCGCCAGCAGCTTGGTGGGTGGAACCCAAGAGACCCAGTACTTC.

The chain carries TRBV19 and TRBJ2-1, with D perhaps assigned TRBD1 or TRBD2 (5 bases each). Trimming stripped 6 bases from V and 0 bases from J, with 12 bases between. The CDR3 is made up of 15 amino acids. Per the germline V gene, CDR1 is LNHDA and CDR2 is SQIVND (reference sequence). The CDR3 is CASRTGTNSYNEQFF. CDR3 sequence (DNA): TGTGCCAGTAGAACCGGGACGAACTCCTACAATGAGCAGTTCTTC.

About this clone itself: An end of the junction does not agree with germline; a read error may underlie this. The V gene is TRBV7-7, the J gene TRBJ2-7; 7 bases map to TRBD2. This CDR3 has 15 residues. Germline values: CDR1 SSHAT, CDR2 FNYEAQ (reference sequence). The CDR3 is CASNNSGEGSYEQYF. DNA for the CDR3: TGTGCTAGCAACAACTCCGGGGAGGGCTCCTACGAGCAGTACTTC.

The chain carries TRBV5-1 and TRBJ1-1; D is possibly TRBD1 (5 bases). The CDR3 loop spans 16 amino acids. V dropped 0 bases and J dropped 6 bases, with 18 bases sitting between them. Germline CDR1 SGHRS, CDR2 YFSETQ. CDR3 residues: CASSLVNGPKGSEAFF. The CDR3 DNA reads TGCGCCAGCAGCTTGGTAAACGGTCCCAAGGGGTCTGAAGCTTTCTTT.

This chain links TRBV6-1 with TRBJ2-5, with TRBD2 matching 11 bases. V was pared by 1 base and J by 4 bases, with 2 bases of the junction left unmatched. There are 15 residues in the CDR3. Germline lookup yields CDR1 MNHNS and CDR2 SASEGT. This chain's CDR3 is CASSEGSGGAETQYF. The CDR3 nucleotides are TGTGCCAGCAGTGAAGGTAGCGGGGGGGCAGAGACCCAGTACTTC.

The chain recombines TRBV3-1 (or the pseudogene TRBV3-2) with TRBJ1-4; the match to TRBD1 covers 9 bases. There are 12 residues in the CDR3. V trimming: 3 bases; J trimming: 12 bases; junction bases outside the gene matches: 2. Germline V CDR1 and CDR2: LGHDT, YNNKEL (reference sequence). CDR3 DNA sequence: TGTGCCAGCAGCCAGGGACAGGGAGAACTGTTTTTT. It is translated as CASSQGQGELFF.

The sample holds a few counts of this clone. This chain links TRBV5-1 with TRBJ1-2; TRBD1 agrees at 9 bases. The junction had 6 bases not matched to a gene; V was cut back by 4 bases and J by 5 bases. This CDR3 comprises 14 residues. From germline, CDR1 is SGHRS and CDR2 YFSETQ. The CDR3 DNA follows: TGCGCCAGCAGCCCGGACAGGGGCCAATATGGCTACACCTTC. Translated: CASSPDRGQYGYTF.

This chain uses TRBV5-1 with TRBJ2-7; the match to TRBD1 covers 12 bases. This CDR3 region has 15 residues. V lost 1 base, J lost 7 bases, and 6 bases stayed unmatched. From germline, CDR1 is SGHRS and CDR2 YFSETQ. CDR3 in amino acids: CASSLRGQGAREQYF. In nucleotides, the CDR3 is TGCGCCAGCAGCTTGAGGGGACAGGGGGCTCGGGAGCAGTACTTC.

The chain combines TRBV29-1 with TRBJ1-1, with D tentatively TRBD1 (5 bases). Germline V gives CDR1 SQVTM, CDR2 ANQGSEA. This CDR3 contains 14 residues. Trimming cost V 5 bases and J 1 base, with 14 bases left between them. The CDR3 here is CSVQPRGGNTEAFF. The CDR3 region has the DNA TGCAGCGTTCAACCACGGGGCGGGAACACTGAAGCTTTCTTT. Looking up the rest from reference TRBV29-1 and TRBJ1-1 gives the full variable domain: SAVISQKPSRDICQRGTSLTIQCQVDSQVTMMFWYRQQPGQSLTLIATANQGSEATYESGFVIDKFPISRPNLTFSTLTVSNMSPEDSSIYLCSVQPRGGNTEAFFGQGTRLTVV.

V is TRBV19 and J is TRBJ1-4; unclear D gene. Germline lookup yields CDR1 LNHDA and CDR2 SQIVND (reference sequence). The CDR3 runs 13 residues. V lost 4 bases, J lost 0 bases, and 3 bases lay in between. This chain's CDR3 is CASSSSTNEKLFF. The CDR3 coding sequence is TGTGCCAGTAGTAGCTCAACTAATGAAAAACTGTTTTTT.

This clone was detected a few times. The gene calls are TRBV4-1 and TRBJ1-3; possible D gene TRBD1, 6 bases. The V end was cut by 4 bases, the J end by 1 base, with 8 bases between. From germline, CDR1 is MGHRA and CDR2 YSYEKL. The CDR3 covers 14 residues. The CDR3 region has the DNA TGCGCCAGCAGCCGAGGGGGTTCTGGAAACACCATATATTTT. Translation gives CASSRGGSGNTIYF.

The chain uses TRBV19 and TRBJ1-5; unclear D gene. The CDR3 is 15 amino acids. Trimming took 6 bases from V and 0 from J, leaving 12 bases between them. Looked up from germline, CDR1 is LNHDA and CDR2 is SQIVND (reference sequence). CDR3 DNA sequence: TGTGCCAGTAGGCCCAGAGACGGTAGCAATCAGCCCCAGCATTTT. Translating it yields CASRPRDGSNQPQHF.

The CDR3 protein is CASSSKGREAFF. The CDR3 DNA sequence: TGTGCCAGTAGTTCCAAGGGGCGTGAAGCTTTCTTT. The chain is built from TRBV19 and TRBJ1-1; perhaps TRBD1 as D (5 bases). Germline lookup yields CDR1 LNHDA and CDR2 SQIVND (reference sequence). CDR3 size: 12 residues. V was clipped by 5 bases and J by 7 bases, with 11 bases between them.

The chain's CDR3 is CASSLPSGNTIYF. The CDR3 DNA follows: TGTGCCAGCAGCTTACCTTCTGGAAACACCATATATTTT. The V and J genes are TRBV5-6 and TRBJ1-3; D call uncertain. Trimming took 2 bases from V and 1 from J, leaving 4 bases between them. This CDR3 region has 13 residues. CDR1 and CDR2 (germline): SGHDT, YYEEEE.

The chain employs TRBV18 and TRBJ1-2; D is unclear. Germline CDR1 and CDR2: KGHSH and LQKENI. V was shortened by 2 bases and J by 4 bases, with 14 bases between the two germline ends. The CDR3 spans 15 residues. CDR3 in DNA: TGTGCCAGCTCACCATCAGAGGGCGTGGGCTATGGCTACACCTTC. This encodes CASSPSEGVGYGYTF.

V gene TRBV28 combines with J gene TRBJ1-2; 9 bases match TRBD1. The CDR3 totals 14 residues. CDR1 is MDHEN and CDR2 is SYDVKM in the germline V gene. Germline trimming cut 5 bases from V and 4 bases from J; bases unmatched to any gene: 5. The DNA of the CDR3 is TGTGCCAGCAGTAGGACAGGGGACCGCTATGGCTACACCTTC. This sequence encodes CASSRTGDRYGYTF.